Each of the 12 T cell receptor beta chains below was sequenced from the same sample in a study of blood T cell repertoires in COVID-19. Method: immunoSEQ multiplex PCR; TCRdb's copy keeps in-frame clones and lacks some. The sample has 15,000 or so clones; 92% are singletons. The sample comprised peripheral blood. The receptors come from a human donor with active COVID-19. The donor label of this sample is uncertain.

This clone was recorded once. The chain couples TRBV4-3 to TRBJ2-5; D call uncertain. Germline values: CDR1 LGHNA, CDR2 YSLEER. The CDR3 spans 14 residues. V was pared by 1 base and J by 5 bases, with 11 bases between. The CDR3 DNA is TGCGCCAGCAGCCAAGGGGTCAGGTACGAGACCCAGTACTTC. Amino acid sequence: CASSQGVRYETQYF.

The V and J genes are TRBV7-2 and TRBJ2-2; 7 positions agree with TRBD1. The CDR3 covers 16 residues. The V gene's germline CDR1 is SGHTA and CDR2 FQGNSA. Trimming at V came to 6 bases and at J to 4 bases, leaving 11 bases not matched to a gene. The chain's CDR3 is CASRDGDRVATGELFF. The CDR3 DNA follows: TGTGCCAGCAGGGACGGAGACAGGGTGGCCACCGGGGAGCTGTTTTTT.

The CDR3 DNA is TGTGCCAGTAGGTTAGCAGCTACTAGCACAGATACGCAGTATTTT. Its translation: CASRLAATSTDTQYF. The gene calls are TRBV19 and TRBJ2-3, with no clear D. Germline-derived CDR1 and CDR2 are LNHDA and SQIVND (reference sequence). The V and J ends lost 6 bases and 0 bases respectively, with 13 bases between them. The CDR3 totals 15 residues. The full variable domain, rest sourced from reference TRBV19 and TRBJ2-3, is DGGITQSPKYLFRKEGQNVTLSCEQNLNHDAMYWYRQDPGQGLRLIYYSQIVNDFQKGDIAEGYSVSREKKESFPLTVTSAQKNPTAFYLCASRLAATSTDTQYFGPGTRLTVL.

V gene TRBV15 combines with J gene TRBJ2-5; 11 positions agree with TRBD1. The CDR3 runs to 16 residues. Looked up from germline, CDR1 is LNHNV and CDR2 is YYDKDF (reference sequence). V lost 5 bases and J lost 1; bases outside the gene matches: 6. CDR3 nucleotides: TGTGCCACCAGCGGAGGGACAGGGGGTCCCCAAGAGACCCAGTACTTC. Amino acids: CATSGGTGGPQETQYF.

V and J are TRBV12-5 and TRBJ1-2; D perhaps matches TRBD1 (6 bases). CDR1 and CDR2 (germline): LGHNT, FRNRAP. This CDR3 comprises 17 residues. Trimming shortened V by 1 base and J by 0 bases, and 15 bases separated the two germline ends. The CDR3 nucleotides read TGTGCTAGTGGTTTGGGGGCTTTGGGGGCCACTAACTATGGCTACACCTTC. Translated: CASGLGALGATNYGYTF.

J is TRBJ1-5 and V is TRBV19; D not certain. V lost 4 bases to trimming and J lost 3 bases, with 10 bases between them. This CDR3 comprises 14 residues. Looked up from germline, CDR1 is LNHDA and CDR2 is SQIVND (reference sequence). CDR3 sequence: CASSTQEYNQPQHF. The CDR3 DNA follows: TGTGCCAGTAGTACCCAGGAATACAATCAGCCCCAGCATTTT.

This CDR3 reads CASSMGDRSTNEKLFF. In DNA, the CDR3 is TGTGCCAGTAGTATGGGTGACAGGTCGACTAATGAAAAACTGTTTTTT. The chain is built from TRBV19 and TRBJ1-4, with a possible D match to TRBD1 (6 bases). The CDR3 covers 16 residues. Germline lookup yields CDR1 LNHDA and CDR2 SQIVND (reference sequence). Trimming took off 3 bases at V and 2 bases at J, with 13 bases between the two ends.

The CDR3 DNA reads as TGTGCCAGCAGCATTGTTTGGTCGGGAGGTTCCTACGAGCAGTACTTC. It translates to CASSIVWSGGSYEQYF. This sequence joins TRBV21-1 and TRBJ2-7; the DNA was not used to check the table's D call, TRBD2. TRBV21-1 is a known pseudogene. The CDR3 consists of 16 residues.

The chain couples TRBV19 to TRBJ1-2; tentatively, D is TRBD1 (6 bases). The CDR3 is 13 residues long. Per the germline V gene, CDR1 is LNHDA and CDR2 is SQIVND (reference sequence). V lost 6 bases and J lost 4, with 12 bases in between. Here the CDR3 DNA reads TGTGCCAGTAGCACGACAGGTAGCTATGGCTACACCTTC. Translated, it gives CASSTTGSYGYTF.

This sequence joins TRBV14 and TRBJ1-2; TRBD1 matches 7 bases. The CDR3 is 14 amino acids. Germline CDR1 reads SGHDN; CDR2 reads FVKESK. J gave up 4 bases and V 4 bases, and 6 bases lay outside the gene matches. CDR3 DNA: TGTGCCAGCAGCCGGAGGGGGCAGAGCTATGGCTACACCTTC. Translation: CASSRRGQSYGYTF. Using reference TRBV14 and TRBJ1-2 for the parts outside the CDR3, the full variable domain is EAGVTQFPSHSVIEKGQTVTLRCDPISGHDNLYWYRRVMGKEIKFLLHFVKESKQDESGMPNNRFLAERTGGTYSTLKVQPAELEDSGVYFCASSRRGQSYGYTFGSGTRLTVV.

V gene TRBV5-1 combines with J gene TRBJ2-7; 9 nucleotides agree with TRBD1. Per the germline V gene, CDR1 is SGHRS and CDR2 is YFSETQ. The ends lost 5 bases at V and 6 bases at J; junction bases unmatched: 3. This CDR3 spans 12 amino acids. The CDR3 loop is CASRTDRGEQYF. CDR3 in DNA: TGCGCCAGCAGGACGGACAGGGGCGAGCAGTACTTC.

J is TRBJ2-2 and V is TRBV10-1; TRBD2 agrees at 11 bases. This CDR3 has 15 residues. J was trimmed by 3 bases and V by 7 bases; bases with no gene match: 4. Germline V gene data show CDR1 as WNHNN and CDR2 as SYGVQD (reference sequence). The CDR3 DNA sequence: TGCGCCAGCATTAGGACTAGCGGGTACACCGGGGAGCTGTTTTTT. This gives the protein CASIRTSGYTGELFF.